This TCR beta chain was profiled in a study of cytomegalovirus exposure and HLA in healthy donors (dated by TCRdb to 2016 to 2017). With regard to the full study: According to a later analysis, one platform produced both the approximately 110 validation repertoires and the 666 repertoires of the first cohort. Along with the roughly 670-subject first cohort, a separate validation cohort of some 130 different subjects was used. The study combined high-throughput TCR immunosequencing, statistical association of individual TCRs with disease status, and machine learning to predict cytomegalovirus infection status. The aim of the study was to test whether cataloging public T cell receptors could identify signatures of past pathogen exposure.

Of note for this clone: There is no known antigen for this receptor. Base quality data are lacking; no much larger clone is found one base away.

Library method: the immunoSEQ multiplex PCR assay. As for the authors' bioinformatics: A statistical classification framework was built for diagnosing cytomegalovirus status from the catalog of TCR beta chain sequences. Sourced from immuneACCESS, this table was stored by TCRdb with only in-frame sequences that have V and J called. A share of the clones is absent; for the studies checked, an unresolved V gene accounts for under half, and the remainder has no known explanation. Clonal size and the V and J genes are those of that table, whereas D and trimming came from the DNA. This sample lists about 220,000 clones; around 90% were detected once. About 3% of the sample rests with the top ten. CDR1 and CDR2 are drawn from the germline V gene: MDHEN, SYDVKM. The CDR3 contains 12 residues, cysteine and phenylalanine counted. Only the CDR3 portion is preserved as DNA: 36 bases, with reading frame beginning at the first base. Trimming takes 2 bases from V and 5 bases from J, and the germline ends sit 7 bases apart.

Broad study findings and their caveats: A later analysis found that TCRs clustered in the first cohort also tended to co-occur in the 130 or so validation repertoires, with approximately 95% of cluster scores above 0. It was suggested by the authors that the approach could potentially be generalized to other disease states and immunological phenotypes. The study listed 150 to 200 TCR beta chains as associated with cytomegalovirus. Cytomegalovirus status was reported to be diagnosed by the classifier with high specificity and sensitivity in both the original and validation cohorts. Most TCR sequences were observed very rarely across donors, whereas some public TCRs were present in many individuals. A few of the identified cytomegalovirus-associated TCR beta chains were confirmed in vitro to be specific for cytomegalovirus antigens. A later analysis had no HLA typing for the validation cohort, so co-occurrence there was scored across all 120 repertoires.

The donors were included in the validation cohort of approximately 120 subjects, a group kept apart from the approximately 700-subject first cohort. The clonotype was recovered from a woman under 30 in good health and CMV-seronegative. The source material was PBMCs. The sequence is built from TRBV28 and TRBJ2-7; the D gene assignment is ambiguous. The CDR3 loop reads CASSLMGDEQYF. In nucleotides, the sequence is TGTGCCAGCAGTTTAATGGGCGACGAGCAGTACTTC.